This TCR beta chain was found in a study of CD8 T cells in ankylosing spondylitis. Findings of the study overall: Disease-linked clones were CD8+ and relatively rare in peripheral blood.

This clonotype has more than one count but fewer than ten. Its target is unknown. V was clipped by 3 bases and J by 6 bases, with 8 bases between them. The V gene's germline CDR1 is SGHRS and CDR2 YFSETQ. This CDR3 has 12 residues. Quantitative 5'-RACE with molecular barcodes was used to make the TCR beta libraries. TCRdb passed the 5' RACE reads through MiXCR, listing each CDR3 protein once. Of a few hundred thousand distinct CDR3 sequences listed, about 10% are singletons. The sample was blood, either unsorted or a sorted T cell fraction (not recorded which). The chain links TRBV5-1 to TRBJ2-3; perhaps TRBD2 as D (5 bases). The clonotype comes from a male donor with ankylosing spondylitis or in good health (not recorded which). CDR3 sequence: CASSSEVDTQYF. The CDR3 nucleotides are TGCGCCAGCAGCTCGGAGGTTGATACGCAGTATTTT. Supplemented by reference TRBV5-1 and TRBJ2-3, the full variable domain reads KAGVTQTPRYLIKTRGQQVTLSCSPISGHRSVSWYQQTPGQGLQFLFEYFSETQRNKGNFPGRFSGRQFSNSRSEMNVSTLELGDSALYLCASSSEVDTQYFGPGTRLTVL.